The following is a T cell receptor (beta chain) sequence with its context. Antigen unknown. One junction end does not reproduce the germline sequence, and a read error may be involved. The sample originates from a study of regulatory T cells in long-lasting Graves disease. General study findings and limits: Having few samples may have compromised the accuracy. Persistent Graves' patients showed less TCR diversity than newly diagnosed patients showed.

Noted time point: persistent/refractory GD, antithyroid drugs over 5 years with positive TRAb. Extracted PBMC RNA gave rise to the TCR library. Investigators prepared the TCR beta libraries by applying iRepertoire HTBI primers and Arm-PCR of CDR3 regions. TCRdb re-called the multiplex PCR reads with MiXCR, one entry per CDR3 protein. The repertoire holds about 470,000 distinct CDR3 sequences, 20% to 25% seen once, with 7% to 9% in the top ten. The CDR3 length is 14 residues. CDR1 and CDR2 (germline): MGHRA, YSYEKL. The V call is TRBV4-1, the J call TRBJ1-1; D is unresolved. This sequence originates from a female donor with Graves disease. This sample comprised peripheral blood mononuclear cells (PBMCs), obtained when the disease was refractory, from a patient treated with antithyroid drugs. CDR3 DNA: TGCGCCAGCAGACAAGCGAGGCAGAACACTGAAGCTTTCTTT. Its protein is CASRQARQNTEAFF.